The clone carrying this T cell receptor beta chain occurred many times. The antigen is not known. The source of the sample is a study of human T cells and chemical hapten exposure. About the study: On 2 cm by 2 cm of upper inner arm skin, sensitization was performed with 2% DPC. Upper-back patch tests with 0.01% DPC were read at 6 days. Whole-study results and caveats: In the PT1 data, expanded TCR counts showed a positive correlation with patch test score.

TCRdb reprocessed the RACE reads via MiXCR and lists one record per CDR3 protein. Among around 380,000 distinct CDR3 sequences listed, around 5% were seen once. The sample's time point: patch test 1, 2 weeks after DPC sensitization. As to treatment: therapeutic diphenylcyclopropenone sensitization with weekly scalp DPC. V lost 6 bases and J lost 4, with 15 bases in between. This CDR3 spans 14 amino acids. This rearrangement joins TRBV12-3 or TRBV12-4 to TRBJ1-1; a weak D match, TRBD1 (6 bases). The source is a woman aged 50 to 60 with alopecia areata. Some clones in this sample may be carry-over from other donors' samples. The sequencing used whole blood, collected in connection with sensitization to the hapten diphenylcyclopropenone (DPC). CDR3 region: CASSGGGSGTEAFF. The CDR3 DNA reads as TGTGCCAGCAGCGGGGGGGGCTCAGGCACTGAAGCTTTCTTT.